Listed below are T cell receptor beta chains from one sample, sequenced in a study of blood T cell repertoires in COVID-19. Clones were read by immunoSEQ multiplex PCR, and TCRdb kept only the in-frame ones, dropping some. The sample holds a few hundred thousand clones, over 80% seen once. The sample taken for sequencing was PBMCs or T cells enriched from blood (not recorded which). All receptors come from a woman aged 18-29 years who had recovered from COVID-19. CDR3s include the opening cysteine and the closing phenylalanine or tryptophan.

>TRBV19|TRBJ2-6
CASSSQGAGANVLTF
>TRBV27|TRBJ2-3
CASSLYSGFGQDTQYF
>TRBV27|TRBJ1-2
CASARGQGYGYTF
>TRBV7-2|TRBJ1-3
CASSLVIGPSGNTIYF
>TRBV27|TRBJ1-4
CASSRGQTLRTNEKLFF
>TRBV4-3|TRBJ2-3
CASSQVPTSGIARGTDTQYF
>TRBV7-9|TRBJ1-2
CASRQSSTGWDYGYTF
>TRBV7-2|TRBJ2-5
CASSPGMKYQETQYF
>TRBV7-2|TRBJ1-2
CASSLARRVENYGYTF
>TRBV21-1|TRBJ1-5
CASSKGKGGNQPQHF
>TRBV28|TRBJ2-1
CASSLSRGARWEQFF
>TRBV11-3|TRBJ2-7
CASSPGQATPEQYF
>TRBV5-4|TRBJ2-1
CASGLAGEYNEQFF
>TRBV5-4|TRBJ2-7
CASSFEQGYEQYF
>TRBV6-5|TRBJ1-2
CASKKVRQLYGYTF
>TRBV30|TRBJ2-5
CAWSGGGRETQYF
>TRBV3-1/TRBV3-2|TRBJ2-7
CASSQDLVAGSYEQYF
>TRBV30|TRBJ1-2
CAWRLRGVVANYGYTF
>TRBV3-1/TRBV3-2|TRBJ2-3
CASSARLAGGLDTQYF
>TRBV12-3/TRBV12-4|TRBJ2-5
CASSLISRGIQYF
>TRBV2|TRBJ2-3
CASRGGLGGTDTQYF
>TRBV6-5|TRBJ2-5
CASRLSGGVQETQYF
>TRBV30|TRBJ1-2
CAWSAGQTNYGYTF
>TRBV14|TRBJ1-2
CASSRGGYGYTF
>TRBV5-1|TRBJ1-5
CASSLTPDSSNQPQHF
>TRBV7-2|TRBJ2-1
CASSLLGLAGDRVGNEQFF
>TRBV7-2|TRBJ2-1
CASSLVSGGNNEQFF
>TRBV30|TRBJ1-2
CAWSVDSNGYTF
>TRBV5-1|TRBJ2-7
CASSLLQGETYEQYF
>TRBV5-1|TRBJ1-6
CASSIGQGRNSPLHF
>TRBV7-9|TRBJ1-2
CASSLASGYGYGYTF
>TRBV9|TRBJ2-3
CASSVVAASGGGPTDTQYF
>TRBV7-2|TRBJ2-7
CASSLGPLGSYEQYF
>TRBV15|TRBJ2-5
CATSGRDRGPETQYF
>TRBV27|TRBJ2-1
CASSPPGRQQFF
>TRBV7-9|TRBJ2-5
CASSYGTGYRLLQETQYF
>TRBV2|TRBJ2-1
CASTPGGAGGPSNEQFF
>TRBV19|TRBJ2-2
CASKEPSGDAGELFF
>TRBV19|TRBJ1-4
CASSTLSLEKLFF
>TRBV4-2|TRBJ2-7
CASSQDFGGTGLYEQYF
>TRBV19|TRBJ2-2
CASSIRQGVTGELFF
>TRBV24-1|TRBJ1-1
CATSDDGQGATEAFF
>TRBV6-5|TRBJ1-4
CASSYSWTEGEKLFF
>TRBV27|TRBJ2-3
CASSYSGSPDTQYF
>TRBV5-1|TRBJ1-4
CASSLRDRSNEKLFF
>TRBV15|TRBJ2-1
CATSRDVGGPSNEQFF
>TRBV7-6|TRBJ2-3
CASSPSGSRTDTQYF
>TRBV6-5|TRBJ2-3
CASTGTSVDTQYF
>TRBV7-2|TRBJ2-3
CASSFKGGGTDTQYF
>TRBV4-2|TRBJ2-5
CASSQDPRGGQETQYF